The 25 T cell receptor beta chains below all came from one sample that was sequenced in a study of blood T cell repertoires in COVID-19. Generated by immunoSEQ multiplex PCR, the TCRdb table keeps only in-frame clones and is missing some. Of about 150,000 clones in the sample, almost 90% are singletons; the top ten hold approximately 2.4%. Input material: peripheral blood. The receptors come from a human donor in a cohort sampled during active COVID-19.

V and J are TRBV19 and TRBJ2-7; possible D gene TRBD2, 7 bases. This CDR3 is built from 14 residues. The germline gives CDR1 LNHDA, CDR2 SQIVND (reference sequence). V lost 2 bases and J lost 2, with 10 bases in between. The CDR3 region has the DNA TGTGCCAGTAGTATAACGGGGGGCCCCTACGAGCAGTACTTC. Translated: CASSITGGPYEQYF. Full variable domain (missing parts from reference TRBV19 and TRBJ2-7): DGGITQSPKYLFRKEGQNVTLSCEQNLNHDAMYWYRQDPGQGLRLIYYSQIVNDFQKGDIAEGYSVSREKKESFPLTVTSAQKNPTAFYLCASSITGGPYEQYFGPGTRLTVT.

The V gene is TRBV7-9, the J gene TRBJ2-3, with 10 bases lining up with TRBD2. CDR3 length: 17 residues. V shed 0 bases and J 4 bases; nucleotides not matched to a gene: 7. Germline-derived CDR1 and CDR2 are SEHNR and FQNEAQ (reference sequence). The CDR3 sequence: CASSLAASGSLPDTQYF. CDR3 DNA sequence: TGTGCCAGCAGCTTAGCGGCTAGCGGGAGCCTCCCAGATACGCAGTATTTT.

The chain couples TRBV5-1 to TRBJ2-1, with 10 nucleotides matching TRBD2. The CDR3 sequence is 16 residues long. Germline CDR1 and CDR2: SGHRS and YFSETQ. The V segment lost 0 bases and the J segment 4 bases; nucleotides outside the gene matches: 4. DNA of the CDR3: TGCGCCAGCAGCTTGGTAGGGACTAGCGCTTACAATGAGCAGTTCTTC. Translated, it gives CASSLVGTSAYNEQFF.

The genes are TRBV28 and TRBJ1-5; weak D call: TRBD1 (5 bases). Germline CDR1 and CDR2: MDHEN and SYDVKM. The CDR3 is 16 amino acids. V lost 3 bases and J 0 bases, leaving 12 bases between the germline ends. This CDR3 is CASSFIQGYSNQPQHF. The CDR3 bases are TGTGCCAGCAGTTTCATTCAGGGCTATAGCAATCAGCCCCAGCATTTT.

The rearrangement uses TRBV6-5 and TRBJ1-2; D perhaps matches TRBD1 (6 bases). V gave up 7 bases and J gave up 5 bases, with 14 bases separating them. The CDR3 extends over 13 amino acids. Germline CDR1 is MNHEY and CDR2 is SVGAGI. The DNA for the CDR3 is TGTGCCAGCATAGGGACATTCACTTATGGCTACACCTTC. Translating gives CASIGTFTYGYTF.

For the CDR3, the DNA is TGCAGTGCTAGTAGCGGGAGGCCCGGACCCTACAATGAGCAGTTCTTC. Translation: CSASSGRPGPYNEQFF. The V gene is TRBV20-1, the J gene TRBJ2-1; 10 bases are shared with TRBD2. V lost 3 bases and J lost 2; bases outside the gene matches: 7. The CDR3 totals 16 residues. In germline, CDR1 is DFQATT, CDR2 SNEGSKA (reference sequence).

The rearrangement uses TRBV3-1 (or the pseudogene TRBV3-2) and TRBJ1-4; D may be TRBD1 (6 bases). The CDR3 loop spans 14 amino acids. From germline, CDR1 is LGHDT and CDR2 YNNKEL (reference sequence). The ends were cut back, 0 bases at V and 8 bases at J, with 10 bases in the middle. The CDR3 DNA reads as TGTGCCAGCAGCCAAGATAGGGGGACGGAAAAACTGTTTTTT. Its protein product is CASSQDRGTEKLFF.

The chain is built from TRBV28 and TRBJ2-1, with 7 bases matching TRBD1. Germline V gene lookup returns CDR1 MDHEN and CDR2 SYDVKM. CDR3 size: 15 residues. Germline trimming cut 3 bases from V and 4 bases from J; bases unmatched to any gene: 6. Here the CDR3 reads CASSFLGTAYNEQFF. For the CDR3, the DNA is TGTGCCAGCAGTTTTCTGGGGACAGCGTACAATGAGCAGTTCTTC.

CDR3 nucleotides: TGTGCCAGCAGTTTCGGGGGTTCTGGGAATTCACCCCTCCACTTT. It is translated as CASSFGGSGNSPLHF. The chain couples TRBV28 to TRBJ1-6; a possible D gene is TRBD1 (5 bases). Between the trimmed V and J ends, which lost 3 bases and 7 bases, there was a span of 13 bases. In germline, CDR1 is MDHEN, CDR2 SYDVKM. The CDR3 extends over 15 amino acids.

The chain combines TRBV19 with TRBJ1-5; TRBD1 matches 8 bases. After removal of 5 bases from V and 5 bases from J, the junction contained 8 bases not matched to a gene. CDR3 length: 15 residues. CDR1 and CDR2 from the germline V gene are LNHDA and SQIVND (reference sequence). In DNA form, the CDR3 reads TGTGCCAGTAGTCCAGAGGACAGGGCAGATCAGCCCCAGCATTTT. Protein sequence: CASSPEDRADQPQHF.

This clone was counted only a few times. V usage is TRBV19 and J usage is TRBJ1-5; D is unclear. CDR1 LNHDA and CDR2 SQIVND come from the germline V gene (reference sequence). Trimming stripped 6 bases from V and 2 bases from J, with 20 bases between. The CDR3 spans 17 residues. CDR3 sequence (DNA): TGTGCCAGTAGCCCCTCGGGGTATATAAGTGGCAATCAGCCCCAGCATTTT. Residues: CASSPSGYISGNQPQHF.

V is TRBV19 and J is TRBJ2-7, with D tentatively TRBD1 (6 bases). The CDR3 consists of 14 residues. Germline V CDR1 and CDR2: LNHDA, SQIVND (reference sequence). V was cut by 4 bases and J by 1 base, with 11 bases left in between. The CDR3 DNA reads TGTGCCAGTAGTACGGGACACCGATCCTACGAGCAGTACTTC. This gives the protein CASSTGHRSYEQYF.

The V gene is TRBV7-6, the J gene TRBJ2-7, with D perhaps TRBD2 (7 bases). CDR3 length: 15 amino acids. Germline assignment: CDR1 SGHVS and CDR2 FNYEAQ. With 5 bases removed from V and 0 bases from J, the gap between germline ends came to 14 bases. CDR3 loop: CASSKGGGSSYEQYF. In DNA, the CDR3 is TGTGCCAGCAGCAAGGGGGGCGGGAGCTCCTACGAGCAGTACTTC.

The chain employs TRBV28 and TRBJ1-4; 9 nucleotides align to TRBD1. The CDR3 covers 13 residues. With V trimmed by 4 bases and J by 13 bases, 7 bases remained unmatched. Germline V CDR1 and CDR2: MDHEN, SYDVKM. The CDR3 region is CASSSPTGGRLFF. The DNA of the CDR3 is TGTGCCAGCAGTTCCCCCACAGGGGGCCGACTGTTTTTT.

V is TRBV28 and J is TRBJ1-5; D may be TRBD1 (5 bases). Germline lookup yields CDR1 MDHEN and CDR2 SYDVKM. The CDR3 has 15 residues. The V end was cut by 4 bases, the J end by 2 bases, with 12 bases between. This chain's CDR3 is CASSSRVIGNQPQHF. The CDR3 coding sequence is TGTGCCAGCAGTTCCAGGGTAATCGGCAATCAGCCCCAGCATTTT.

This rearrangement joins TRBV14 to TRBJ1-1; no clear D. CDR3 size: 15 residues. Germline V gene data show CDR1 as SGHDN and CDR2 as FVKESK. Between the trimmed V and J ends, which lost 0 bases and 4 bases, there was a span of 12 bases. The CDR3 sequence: CASSQDTGSGTEAFF. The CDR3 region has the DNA TGTGCCAGCAGCCAAGATACGGGGTCAGGCACTGAAGCTTTCTTT.

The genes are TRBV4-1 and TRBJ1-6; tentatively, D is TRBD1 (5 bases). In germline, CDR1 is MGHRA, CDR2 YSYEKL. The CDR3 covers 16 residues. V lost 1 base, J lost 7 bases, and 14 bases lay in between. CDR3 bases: TGCGCCAGCAGCCAAGGACAGACATCAGGGAATTCACCCCTCCACTTT. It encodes CASSQGQTSGNSPLHF.

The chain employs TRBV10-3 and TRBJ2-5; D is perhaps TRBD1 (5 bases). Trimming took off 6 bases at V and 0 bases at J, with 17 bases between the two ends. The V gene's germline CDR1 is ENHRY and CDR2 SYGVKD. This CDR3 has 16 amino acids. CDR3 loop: CAISDTERQYQETQYF. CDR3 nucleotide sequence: TGTGCCATCAGCGACACCGAAAGACAGTACCAAGAGACCCAGTACTTC.

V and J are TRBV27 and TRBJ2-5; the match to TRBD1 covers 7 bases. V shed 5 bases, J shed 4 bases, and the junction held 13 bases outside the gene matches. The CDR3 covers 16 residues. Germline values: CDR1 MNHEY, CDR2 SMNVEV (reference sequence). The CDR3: CASSATPGTVGETQYF. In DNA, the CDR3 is TGTGCCAGCAGTGCGACGCCAGGGACAGTGGGAGAGACCCAGTACTTC.

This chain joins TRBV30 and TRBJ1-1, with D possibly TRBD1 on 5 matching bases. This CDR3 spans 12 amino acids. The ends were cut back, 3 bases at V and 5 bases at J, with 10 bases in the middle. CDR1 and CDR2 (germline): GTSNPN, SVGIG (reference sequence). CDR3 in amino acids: CAWSMGGTEAFF. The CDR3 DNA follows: TGTGCCTGGAGCATGGGGGGGACTGAAGCTTTCTTT.

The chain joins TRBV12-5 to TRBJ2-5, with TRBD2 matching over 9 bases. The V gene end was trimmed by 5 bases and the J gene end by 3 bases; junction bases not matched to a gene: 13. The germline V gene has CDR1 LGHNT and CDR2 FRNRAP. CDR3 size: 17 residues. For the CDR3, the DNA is TGTGCTAGTGGTAGCCCCTTGAGCGGGAGGACGGAAGAGACCCAGTACTTC. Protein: CASGSPLSGRTEETQYF.

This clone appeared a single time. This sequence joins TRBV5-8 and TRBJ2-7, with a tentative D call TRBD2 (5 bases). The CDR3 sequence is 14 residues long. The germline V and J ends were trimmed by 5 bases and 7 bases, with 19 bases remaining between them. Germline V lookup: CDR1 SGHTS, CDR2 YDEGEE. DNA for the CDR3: TGTGCCAGCAGTTATCGATCGCGGGCGAATGAGCAGTACTTC. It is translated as CASSYRSRANEQYF. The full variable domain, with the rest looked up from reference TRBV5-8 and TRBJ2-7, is EAGVTQSPTHLIKTRGQQATLRCSPISGHTSVYWYQQALGLGLQFLLWYDEGEERNRGNFPPRFSGRQFPNYSSELNVNALELEDSALYLCASSYRSRANEQYFGPGTRLTVT.

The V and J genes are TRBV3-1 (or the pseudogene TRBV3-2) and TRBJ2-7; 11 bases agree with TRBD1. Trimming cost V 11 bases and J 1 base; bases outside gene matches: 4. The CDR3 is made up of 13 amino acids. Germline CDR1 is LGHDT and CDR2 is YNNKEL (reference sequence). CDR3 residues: CARTGGWSYEQYF. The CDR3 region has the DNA TGTGCCCGGACAGGGGGCTGGTCCTACGAGCAGTACTTC.

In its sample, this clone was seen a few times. DNA for the CDR3: TGTGCCAGCAGCTGGGGACTAGTCTCCACAGATACGCAGTATTTT. Protein product: CASSWGLVSTDTQYF. The V and J genes are TRBV7-9 and TRBJ2-3; 8 bases match TRBD2. With V trimmed by 4 bases and J by 2 bases, 5 bases remained unmatched. CDR3 length equals 15 residues. Germline lookup yields CDR1 SEHNR and CDR2 FQNEAQ (reference sequence).

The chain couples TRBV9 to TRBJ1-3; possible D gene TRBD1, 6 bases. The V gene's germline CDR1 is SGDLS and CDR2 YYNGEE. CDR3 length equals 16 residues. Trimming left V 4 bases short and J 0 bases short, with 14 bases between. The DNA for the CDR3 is TGTGCCAGCAGCACAATAGGACAGCGCTCTGGAAACACCATATATTTT. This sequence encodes CASSTIGQRSGNTIYF.